This T cell receptor (beta chain) was sequenced for a study of T cells in Graves' hyperthyroidism and ophthalmopathy. General observations from the study: Stable hyperthyroidism was told apart from ophthalmopathy by a model built on 13 V-J features. For ophthalmopathy, model prediction preceded onset by a median 6.5 months.

Graves' hyperthyroidism is called stable when ophthalmopathy does not progress within 18 months. Amplification yielded TCR beta CDR3 regions, with RNA transcripts as the source. First-round RT-PCR of the TCR CDR3 relied on the HTBI primer set. TCRdb used MiXCR to reprocess the multiplex PCR reads, holding one entry per CDR3 protein. The sample contains 500,000 to 750,000 distinct CDR3 sequences, about a sixth of which appear only once. This clonotype has ten or more counts. Its specificity is unknown. The V end was cut by 4 bases, the J end by 6 bases, with 19 bases between. CDR3 length equals 15 residues. The germline V gene has CDR1 SGHKS and CDR2 YYEKEE (reference sequence).

The chain recombines TRBV5-5 with TRBJ1-2; D possibly corresponds to TRBD1 (5 bases). Sequencing input: blood. The receptor was isolated from a woman in her 30s with Graves' hyperthyroidism. The CDR3 bases are TGTGCCAGCAGCCCTATTGATTCCGGGACTGATGGCTACACCTTC. This gives the protein CASSPIDSGTDGYTF.